This note documents a single TCR beta chain sequence. This specimen belongs to a study of siplizumab effects on memory and regulatory T cells. Repertoires were generated with immunoSEQ multiplex PCR, while TCRdb's copy carries only in-frame clones and drops some. The sample holds around 110,000 clones, around 94% seen once. The CDR3 spans 16 residues. In germline, CDR1 is LNHNV, CDR2 YYDKDF (reference sequence). Trimming stripped 3 bases from V and 5 bases from J, with 17 bases between. The gene calls are TRBV15 and TRBJ1-5; possibly TRBD1 for D (5 bases). The sequence was obtained from a human donor in good health. Specimen: non-Treg CD4+ T cells sorted from blood. The CDR3 reads CATSSSLRDFDQPQHF. DNA for the CDR3: TGTGCCACCAGCAGCTCTCTCCGGGACTTCGATCAGCCCCAGCATTTT. Full variable domain (outside the CDR3, taken from reference TRBV15 and TRBJ1-5): DAMVIQNPRYQVTQFGKPVTLSCSQTLNHNVMYWYQQKSSQAPKLLFHYYDKDFNNEADTPDNFQSRRPNTSFCFLDIRSPGLGDTAMYLCATSSSLRDFDQPQHFGDGTRLSIL.